These 27 T cell receptor beta chains share one sample of origin, sequenced in a study of blood T cell repertoires in COVID-19. Profiling relied on immunoSEQ multiplex PCR, and the TCRdb table lists in-frame clones only, not all of them. The sample records about 190,000 clones, approximately 91% being singletons. Sequences were obtained from peripheral blood. These receptors all stem from a woman aged 40 to 49 who had recovered from COVID-19.

V is TRBV19 and J is TRBJ2-5; D may be TRBD1 (5 bases). Germline V gene sequence: CDR1 LNHDA, CDR2 SQIVND (reference sequence). V lost 6 bases and J lost 7, with 18 bases in between. This CDR3 spans 14 amino acids. Here the CDR3 reads CASSTGALQGTQYF. CDR3 coding DNA: TGTGCCAGTAGCACTGGGGCCCTCCAGGGGACCCAGTACTTC.

The chain joins TRBV6-4 to TRBJ2-1; 12 positions match TRBD2. CDR3 length: 16 residues. Germline CDR1 MRHNA, CDR2 SNTAGT. V was pared by 0 bases and J by 9 bases, with 6 bases of the junction left unmatched. Written as DNA, the CDR3 is TGTGCCAGCAGTGACTCGGAACTAGCGGGAGGTGGTGAGCAGTTCTTC. Residues: CASSDSELAGGGEQFF.

V usage is TRBV19 and J usage is TRBJ2-1; 10 nucleotides agree with TRBD2. Germline V gene sequence: CDR1 LNHDA, CDR2 SQIVND (reference sequence). Unmatched junction bases numbered 8, after V lost 7 bases and J lost 2 bases. The CDR3 length is 16 residues. CDR3 bases: TGTGCCAGTACCATTAGCGGGAGGCCTCCCTACAATGAGCAGTTCTTC. This encodes CASTISGRPPYNEQFF. Drawing the rest from reference TRBV19 and TRBJ2-1, the complete variable domain is DGGITQSPKYLFRKEGQNVTLSCEQNLNHDAMYWYRQDPGQGLRLIYYSQIVNDFQKGDIAEGYSVSREKKESFPLTVTSAQKNPTAFYLCASTISGRPPYNEQFFGPGTRLTVL.

The CDR3 DNA follows: TGTGCCAGCAGTGGAGAGCCTAGCACTGAAGCTTTCTTT. The encoded protein is CASSGEPSTEAFF. The rearrangement uses TRBV6-6 and TRBJ1-1; D unresolved. V lost 5 bases to trimming and J lost 4 bases, with 11 bases between them. CDR3 length: 13 amino acids. Germline assignment: CDR1 MNHNY and CDR2 SVGAGI (reference sequence).

The chain employs TRBV19 and TRBJ1-1, with 8 bases aligning to TRBD1. CDR3 length: 18 amino acids. Germline CDR1 reads LNHDA; CDR2 reads SQIVND (reference sequence). Trimming removed 5 bases from V and 1 base from J; junction bases left unmatched: 15. CDR3 loop: CASSPHTGTGNQNTEAFF. CDR3 DNA sequence: TGTGCCAGTAGTCCTCATACTGGGACAGGTAACCAGAACACTGAAGCTTTCTTT.

The V call is TRBV29-1, the J call TRBJ2-3; TRBD2 is a possible D gene (5 bases). Deletions cut 5 bases from V and 4 bases from J, with 16 bases between. Germline CDR1 is SQVTM and CDR2 is ANQGSEA. This CDR3 is built from 14 residues. CDR3: CSVLRTVGADTQYF. Here the CDR3 DNA reads TGCAGCGTTTTACGGACGGTGGGAGCAGATACGCAGTATTTT.

The chain couples TRBV18 to TRBJ2-1, with TRBD2 matching over 7 bases. V lost 1 base and J lost 4; bases outside the gene matches: 4. The CDR3 is 15 residues long. CDR1 is KGHSH and CDR2 is LQKENI in the germline V gene. CDR3 loop: CASSPRSGPYNEQFF. CDR3 sequence (DNA): TGTGCCAGCTCACCACGTAGCGGGCCTTACAATGAGCAGTTCTTC.

This clone has just one count. The genes are TRBV6-2 or TRBV6-3 and TRBJ2-3, with 14 bases matching TRBD2. Germline CDR1 reads MNHEY; CDR2 reads SVGEGT. After removal of 4 bases from V and 2 bases from J, the junction contained 5 bases not matched to a gene. The CDR3 loop spans 17 amino acids. The CDR3 bases are TGTGCCAGCAGTTCCTGGACTAGCGGGAGGTCCACAGATACGCAGTATTTT. The encoded protein is CASSSWTSGRSTDTQYF.

The chain has TRBV7-9 and TRBJ2-2; 11 bases line up with TRBD2. The CDR3 is made up of 16 amino acids. Germline V lookup: CDR1 SEHNR, CDR2 FQNEAQ (reference sequence). After removal of 2 bases from V and 5 bases from J, the junction contained 4 bases not matched to a gene. The CDR3 nucleotides are TGTGCCAGCAGCTTACCGGGACTAGCGGAGACCGGGGAGCTGTTTTTT. It is translated as CASSLPGLAETGELFF.

The genes are TRBV12-3 or TRBV12-4 and TRBJ2-3; D possibly corresponds to TRBD2 (5 bases). The germline V and J ends were trimmed by 5 bases and 5 bases, with 11 bases remaining between them. The CDR3 runs to 13 residues. CDR3 amino acids: CASSPTAGDTQYF. CDR3 bases: TGTGCCAGCAGTCCAACCGCGGGAGATACGCAGTATTTT.

The J gene is TRBJ2-3, the V gene TRBV6-2 or TRBV6-3; 10 bases agree with TRBD1. CDR1 is MNHEY, CDR2 SVGEGT, per germline. The ends lost 5 bases at V and 6 bases at J; junction bases unmatched: 8. This CDR3 contains 15 residues. CDR3 coding DNA: TGTGCCAGCAGTGGCGGGACAGGGGATCCGGATACGCAGTATTTT. This gives the protein CASSGGTGDPDTQYF.

The CDR3 sequence: CASSPPGGASQPQHF. The CDR3, as DNA: TGTGCCAGCTCACCACCGGGGGGGGCAAGTCAGCCCCAGCATTTT. V gene TRBV18 combines with J gene TRBJ1-5; the D gene is possibly TRBD1 (6 bases). The V end lost 0 bases, the J end lost 6 bases, and 12 bases lay between the germline ends. The length of the CDR3 is 15 residues. CDR1 is KGHSH, CDR2 LQKENI, per germline.

This clone has only one observation. The chain uses TRBV30 and TRBJ2-7, with 9 positions matching TRBD1. Trimming cost V 0 bases and J 5 bases; bases outside gene matches: 8. CDR1 and CDR2 from the germline V gene are GTSNPN and SVGIG (reference sequence). This CDR3 spans 15 amino acids. The CDR3, as DNA: TGTGCCTGGAGTGTAAACAGGGGGCTCTTCAACGAGCAGTACTTC. This codes for CAWSVNRGLFNEQYF.

This rearrangement joins TRBV15 to TRBJ2-3; 9 bases are shared with TRBD1. This CDR3 region has 15 residues. Trimming removed 2 bases from V and 3 bases from J; junction bases left unmatched: 3. Germline CDR1 and CDR2: LNHNV and YYDKDF (reference sequence). CDR3 amino acids: CATSRPGQGTDTQYF. For the CDR3, the DNA is TGTGCCACCAGCAGACCGGGACAGGGAACAGATACGCAGTATTTT.

The V and J genes are TRBV12-3 or TRBV12-4 and TRBJ1-3, with D uncertain. Trimming pared 5 bases from V and 3 bases from J, leaving 5 bases between. The CDR3 loop spans 12 amino acids. CDR3 sequence: CASSRDGNTIYF. CDR3 nucleotides: TGTGCCAGCAGTCGCGATGGAAACACCATATATTTT.

The rearrangement links TRBV4-1 to TRBJ2-7; TRBD2 aligns across 12 bases. The ends lost 0 bases at V and 7 bases at J; junction bases unmatched: 7. Germline assignment: CDR1 MGHRA and CDR2 YSYEKL. This CDR3 is built from 16 residues. CDR3 DNA: TGCGCCAGCAGCCAAGATCCGACTAGCGGGAGTGGGGAGCAGTACTTC. Its protein product is CASSQDPTSGSGEQYF.

The V gene is TRBV7-8, the J gene TRBJ2-1, with 8 bases fitting TRBD1. V dropped 1 base and J dropped 7; count of bases not matched to a gene: 9. CDR1 and CDR2 from the germline V gene are SGHVS and FQNEAQ. The CDR3 length is 16 residues. The CDR3 loop is CASSLVDRGMRNEQFF. The DNA of the CDR3 is TGTGCCAGCAGCTTAGTAGACAGGGGAATGCGGAATGAGCAGTTCTTC.

The chain joins TRBV7-9 to TRBJ2-5; 9 nucleotides align to TRBD2. This CDR3 is built from 17 residues. The germline CDR1 and CDR2 sequences are SEHNR and FQNEAQ (reference sequence). Trimming removed 1 base from V and 4 bases from J; junction bases left unmatched: 10. The CDR3 reads CASSLGMYSGSGETQYF. The DNA for the CDR3 is TGTGCCAGCAGCTTAGGGATGTATAGCGGGAGTGGAGAGACCCAGTACTTC.

The chain uses TRBV28 and TRBJ1-2; D not certain. Trimming took off 4 bases at V and 1 base at J, with 7 bases between the two ends. The CDR3 loop spans 13 amino acids. In germline, CDR1 is MDHEN, CDR2 SYDVKM. The CDR3 sequence is CASSSHNNYGYTF. The CDR3 DNA reads TGTGCCAGCAGTTCACATAATAACTATGGCTACACCTTC.

The rearrangement uses TRBV19 and TRBJ1-5; D perhaps matches TRBD1 (5 bases). V lost 11 bases and J lost 7, with 15 bases in between. This CDR3 contains 12 residues. Germline V lookup: CDR1 LNHDA, CDR2 SQIVND (reference sequence). The CDR3, as DNA: TGTGCCTCCGGCGGGGCTCAACAGCCCCAGCATTTT. Residues: CASGGAQQPQHF.

This chain joins TRBV10-3 and TRBJ2-1; no firm D call. CDR1 and CDR2 (germline): ENHRY, SYGVKD. The CDR3 runs to 14 residues. V was pared by 0 bases and J by 7 bases, with 10 bases between. Here the CDR3 reads CAISESLDLNEQFF. DNA of the CDR3: TGTGCCATCAGTGAGTCCCTAGATTTGAATGAGCAGTTCTTC.

J is TRBJ1-5 and V is TRBV27; TRBD1 might be the D (5 bases). The CDR3 runs to 16 residues. The V end lost 3 bases, the J end lost 0 bases, and 12 bases lay between the germline ends. Per the germline V gene, CDR1 is MNHEY and CDR2 is SMNVEV (reference sequence). CDR3 coding DNA: TGTGCCAGCAGTTTCGTGATAGGGGCTAGCAATCAGCCCCAGCATTTT. Translation: CASSFVIGASNQPQHF.

The chain is built from TRBV5-4 and TRBJ2-5; 7 bases match TRBD2. The V and J ends lost 5 bases and 2 bases, in that order; junction bases with no gene match: 9. The CDR3 spans 15 residues. In germline, CDR1 is SGHNT, CDR2 YYREEE (reference sequence). The CDR3 coding sequence is TGTGCCAGCAGTCCTCGGGCGGGAGTACAAGAGACCCAGTACTTC. It translates to CASSPRAGVQETQYF. Supplemented by reference TRBV5-4 and TRBJ2-5, the full variable domain reads ETGVTQSPTHLIKTRGQQVTLRCSSQSGHNTVSWYQQALGQGPQFIFQYYREEENGRGNFPPRFSGLQFPNYSSELNVNALELDDSALYLCASSPRAGVQETQYFGPGTRLLVL.

This chain joins TRBV6-1 and TRBJ1-1; weak D call: TRBD1 (5 bases). CDR1 and CDR2 (germline): MNHNS, SASEGT. The length of the CDR3 is 16 residues. Trimming removed 4 bases from V and 2 bases from J, with 17 bases in between. The CDR3 loop reads CASSATWDSTNTEAFF. Written as DNA, the CDR3 is TGTGCCAGCAGTGCAACTTGGGACTCAACAAACACTGAAGCTTTCTTT.

This chain connects TRBV7-2 to TRBJ1-6; 8 nucleotides agree with TRBD1. The CDR3 is made up of 14 amino acids. CDR1 is SGHTA and CDR2 is FQGNSA in the germline V gene. Losses at the gene ends were 1 base for V and 9 bases for J; bases not matched to a gene: 2. CDR3 in DNA: TGTGCCAGCAGCTTAGGGACAGGGTTTTCACCCCTCCACTTT. Translated: CASSLGTGFSPLHF.

The chain has TRBV24-1 and TRBJ2-3; D is perhaps TRBD2 (6 bases). Looked up from germline, CDR1 is KGHDR and CDR2 is SFDVKD. The CDR3 is 14 residues long. Trimming removed 3 bases at V and 2 bases at J, with 8 bases between. The CDR3 loop reads CATSDGTSTDTQYF. The DNA of the CDR3 is TGTGCCACCAGTGATGGGACTTCCACAGATACGCAGTATTTT.

The gene calls are TRBV3-1 (or the pseudogene TRBV3-2) and TRBJ2-3, with D perhaps TRBD2 (5 bases). Trimming removed 6 bases from V and 2 bases from J, with 15 bases in between. The germline CDR1 and CDR2 sequences are LGHDT and YNNKEL (reference sequence). There are 15 residues in the CDR3. The CDR3 sequence: CASRPSGLDTDTQYF. CDR3 coding DNA: TGTGCCAGCAGGCCCAGCGGTTTGGACACAGATACGCAGTATTTT.